This T cell receptor (beta chain) was found in a study of neoadjuvant nivolumab and ipilimumab in lung cancer. Study-level findings and limits: Only two of four nivolumab-treated tumors gained richness and clonality by surgery. Resected tumors had greater TCR richness and clonality than uninvolved lung. Pathologic regression was not significantly tied to TCR clonality.

About this clone: Its antigen is not identified.

CDR1 and CDR2 from the germline V gene are SGHRS and YFSETQ. The CDR3 is 13 amino acids. V lost 4 bases and J 1 base, leaving 8 bases between the germline ends. Profiling relied on immunoSEQ multiplex PCR, and the TCRdb table lists in-frame clones only, not all of them. The table has more than 40,000 clones, approximately 90% seen once. The sample here was blood, taken before neoadjuvant nivolumab, alone or with ipilimumab. The receptor was derived from an adult with non-small cell lung cancer. Some clones in this sample may be carry-over from other donors' samples. The V and J genes are TRBV5-1 and TRBJ2-5; possibly TRBD2 for D (5 bases). The CDR3 protein is CASSPGSQETQYF. In nucleotides, the CDR3 is TGCGCCAGCAGCCCGGGGAGCCAAGAGACCCAGTACTTC.